Here is one T cell receptor beta chain with its context. The V gene lost 2 bases and the J gene lost 5 bases, with 10 bases spanning the gap. The germline CDR1 and CDR2 sequences are SGHDT and YYEEEE. This CDR3 has 13 residues. This sample is drawn from a study of control samples from healthy donors and cancer patients. The repertoire was sequenced with immunoSEQ multiplex PCR; TCRdb's copy has only in-frame clones and lacks some. The table has 90,000 or so clones, less than 90% seen once. The V and J genes are TRBV5-6 and TRBJ1-2, with TRBD1 as a possible D gene (5 bases). Sequenced input: PBMCs. This receptor was taken from a woman aged 45-65 years with colorectal cancer. CDR3 in amino acids: CASSFSGAYGYTF. CDR3 bases: TGTGCCAGCAGCTTTAGTGGGGCTTATGGCTACACCTTC.